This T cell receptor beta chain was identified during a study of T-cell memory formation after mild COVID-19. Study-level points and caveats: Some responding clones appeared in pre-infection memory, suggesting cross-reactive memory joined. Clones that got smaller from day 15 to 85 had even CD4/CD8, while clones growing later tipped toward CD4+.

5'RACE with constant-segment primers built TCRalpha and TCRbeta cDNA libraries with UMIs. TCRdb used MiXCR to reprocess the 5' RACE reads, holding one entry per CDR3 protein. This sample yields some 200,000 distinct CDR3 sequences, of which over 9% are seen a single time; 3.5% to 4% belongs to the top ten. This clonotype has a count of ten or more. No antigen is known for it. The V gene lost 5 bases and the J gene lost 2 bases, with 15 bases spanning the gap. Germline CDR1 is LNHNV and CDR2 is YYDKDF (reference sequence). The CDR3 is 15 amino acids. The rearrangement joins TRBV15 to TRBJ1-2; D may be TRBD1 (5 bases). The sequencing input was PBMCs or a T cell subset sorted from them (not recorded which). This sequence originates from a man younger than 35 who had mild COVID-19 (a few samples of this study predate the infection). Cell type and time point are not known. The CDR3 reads CATSDPDGGNYGYTF. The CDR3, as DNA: TGTGCCACCAGCGATCCGGACGGGGGGAACTATGGCTACACCTTC.